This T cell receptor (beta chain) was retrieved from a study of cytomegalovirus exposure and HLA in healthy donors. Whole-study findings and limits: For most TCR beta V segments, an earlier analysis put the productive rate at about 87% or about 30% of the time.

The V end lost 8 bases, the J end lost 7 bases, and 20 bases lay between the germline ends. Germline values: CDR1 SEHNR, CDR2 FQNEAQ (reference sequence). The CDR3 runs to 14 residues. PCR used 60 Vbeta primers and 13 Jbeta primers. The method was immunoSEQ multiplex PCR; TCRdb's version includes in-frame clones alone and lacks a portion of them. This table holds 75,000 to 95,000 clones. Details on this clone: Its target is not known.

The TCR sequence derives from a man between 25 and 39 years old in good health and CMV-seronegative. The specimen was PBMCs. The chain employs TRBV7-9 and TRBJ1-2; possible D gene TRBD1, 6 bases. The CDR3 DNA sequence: TGTGCCAGCTCCCTAACCGACAGGTTGGGTGGCTACACCTTC. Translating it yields CASSLTDRLGGYTF.